Below, 3 T cell receptor beta chains from the same sample are listed, as sequenced in a study of shared clonotypes between healthy human individuals. Some clones are missing from TCRdb's copy, which holds only in-frame ones; the method was immunoSEQ multiplex PCR. The sample holds approximately 840,000 clones, around 96% seen once. CD45RO-negative CD8 cells positively selected for CCR7 made up the naive population, which excluded terminally differentiated effector memory CD45RA+ cells. Sequenced sample: naive CD8+ T cells sorted from blood. The receptors stem from a young man in good health.

The chain joins TRBV7-9 to TRBJ2-7, with a possible D match to TRBD1 (5 bases). This CDR3 is 15 amino acids long. V lost 1 base and J 1 base, leaving 11 bases between the germline ends. The germline gives CDR1 SEHNR, CDR2 FQNEAQ (reference sequence). CDR3 residues: CASSLGQGGSYEQYF. In DNA, the CDR3 is TGTGCCAGCAGCTTAGGGCAGGGTGGTTCCTACGAGCAGTACTTC.

As regards this clone: Distinct nucleotide sequences in the sample also encode this CDR3. V and J are TRBV6-5 and TRBJ2-2; D unresolved. The CDR3 has 13 amino acids. Per germline, CDR1 MNHEY and CDR2 SVGAGI. Trimming stripped 1 base from V and 2 bases from J, with 2 bases between. The CDR3 bases are TGTGCCAGCAGTTACTACAACACCGGGGAGCTGTTTTTT. The encoded protein is CASSYYNTGELFF.

The V gene is TRBV19, the J gene TRBJ2-2; 7 bases align to TRBD1. This CDR3 region has 14 residues. Germline CDR1 and CDR2: LNHDA and SQIVND (reference sequence). The V and J ends lost 6 bases and 7 bases, in that order; junction bases with no gene match: 8. In nucleotides, the CDR3 is TGTGCCAGTAGGAAAAGGGGGCTCGGCGGGGAGCTGTTTTTT. Amino acid sequence: CASRKRGLGGELFF. Combining the CDR3 with reference TRBV19 and TRBJ2-2 gives the whole variable domain DGGITQSPKYLFRKEGQNVTLSCEQNLNHDAMYWYRQDPGQGLRLIYYSQIVNDFQKGDIAEGYSVSREKKESFPLTVTSAQKNPTAFYLCASRKRGLGGELFFGEGSRLTVL.